A single sample gave rise to the 8 T cell receptor beta chains below, sequenced in a study of cytomegalovirus exposure and HLA in healthy donors. The PCR had 60 Vbeta and 13 Jbeta primers. Here immunoSEQ multiplex PCR was the method, and the copy in TCRdb shows in-frame clones only, minus some. The table has roughly 180,000 clones, about four fifths seen once. The sequencing input was PBMCs. These receptors were obtained from a female donor in good health and CMV-seronegative.

The CDR3 loop is CASIRLQGGGELFF. CDR3 sequence (DNA): TGTGCCAGCATTCGACTACAGGGGGGCGGGGAGCTGTTTTTT. The chain employs TRBV6-1 and TRBJ2-2; 8 positions agree with TRBD1. Looked up from germline, CDR1 is MNHNS and CDR2 is SASEGT. The junction had 8 bases not matched to a gene; V was cut back by 7 bases and J by 7 bases. This CDR3 is 14 amino acids long.

This clone was seen a single time. V usage is TRBV11-2 and J usage is TRBJ1-1, with D possibly being TRBD1 (5 bases). Trimming shortened V by 1 base and J by 4 bases, and 7 bases separated the two germline ends. CDR1 SGHAT and CDR2 FQNNGV come from the germline V gene. The CDR3 is 13 residues long. CDR3 amino acids: CASSLAQGTEAFF. The CDR3 nucleotides are TGTGCCAGCAGCTTAGCCCAGGGCACTGAAGCTTTCTTT.

The V call is TRBV5-1, the J call TRBJ2-1; 8 bases line up with TRBD2. J lost 8 bases, V lost 2 bases, and 6 bases had no gene match. Germline values: CDR1 SGHRS, CDR2 YFSETQ. This CDR3 is 14 amino acids long. The CDR3 nucleotides are TGCGCCAGCAGCTTAGGTAGCGGGATGGATGAGCAGTTCTTC. It translates to CASSLGSGMDEQFF.

The rearrangement joins TRBV6-6 to TRBJ2-2; 7 bases align to TRBD1. Germline V gene lookup returns CDR1 MNHNY and CDR2 SVGAGI (reference sequence). The length of the CDR3 is 15 residues. V dropped 4 bases and J dropped 5; count of bases not matched to a gene: 7. The CDR3 DNA reads as TGTGCCAGCAGTTTAGGGGGCAGGGGGACCGGGGAGCTGTTTTTT. Protein sequence: CASSLGGRGTGELFF.

In this sample, this clone turned up a few times. At one of its ends the junction is not consistent with the germline gene, which may arise from a read error. V usage is TRBV4-1 and J usage is TRBJ2-4; D is perhaps TRBD2 (7 bases). The germline gives CDR1 MGHRA, CDR2 YSYEKL. The CDR3 is 14 amino acids. The DNA of the CDR3 is TGCGCCAGCACCCAAACGGGGGGCAGAAACATTCAGTACTTC. Amino acids: CASTQTGGRNIQYF.

This rearrangement joins TRBV11-1 to TRBJ2-5; D gene ambiguous. CDR3 length: 14 residues. The V and J ends lost 4 bases and 2 bases respectively, with 11 bases between them. Germline V gives CDR1 SGHAT, CDR2 FQDESV (reference sequence). The CDR3 protein is CASSSRQVQETQYF. The CDR3 region has the DNA TGTGCCAGCAGCTCCCGACAAGTACAAGAGACCCAGTACTTC. Supplemented by reference TRBV11-1 and TRBJ2-5, the full variable domain reads EAEVAQSPRYKITEKSQAVAFWCDPISGHATLYWYRQILGQGPELLVQFQDESVVDDSQLPKDRFSAERLKGVDSTLKIQPAELGDSAMYLCASSSRQVQETQYFGPGTRLLVL.

CDR3 protein: CASSQVAGDLQNEQFF. In DNA form, the CDR3 reads TGTGCCAGCAGCCAAGTAGCGGGAGATTTACAAAATGAGCAGTTCTTC. The V gene is TRBV4-2, the J gene TRBJ2-1; 9 bases fit TRBD2. V trimming: 1 base; J trimming: 7 bases; junction bases outside the gene matches: 8. Germline V gene lookup returns CDR1 LGHNA and CDR2 YNFKEQ. The length of the CDR3 is 16 residues.

This clone was observed once. This rearrangement joins TRBV5-4 to TRBJ1-2; 7 bases fit TRBD1. V lost 1 base and J lost 5; bases outside the gene matches: 2. Per germline, CDR1 SGHNT and CDR2 YYREEE (reference sequence). The CDR3 loop spans 13 amino acids. CDR3 DNA: TGTGCCAGCAGCTTGAAGACAGGGTATGGCTACACCTTC. Translating gives CASSLKTGYGYTF.